Presented here are 15 T cell receptor beta chains from one specimen sequenced in a study of preoperative IRX-2 immunotherapy in early breast cancer. The data were produced by immunoSEQ multiplex PCR, yet TCRdb's version contains in-frame clones alone and is incomplete. The sample lists some 42,000 clones; roughly 82% were seen once. The treatment: preoperative locoregional IRX-2 cytokine immunotherapy. This sample comprised lymph node tissue, obtained after IRX-2 immunotherapy. Source of these receptors: a human donor with breast cancer.

The chain uses TRBV5-1 and TRBJ1-6, with D hard to call. V lost 0 bases and J lost 3, with 13 bases in between. Germline CDR1 and CDR2: SGHRS and YFSETQ. This CDR3 has 17 residues. In DNA form, the CDR3 reads TGCGCCAGCAGCTTGGCCGGTAATAGGGACTATAATTCACCCCTCCACTTT. Translating gives CASSLAGNRDYNSPLHF.

This sequence joins TRBV1 and TRBJ1-5. TRBV1 is a pseudogene segment. This CDR3 contains 14 residues. In DNA form, the CDR3 reads TGCGCCAGCAGCCAAGGAAGGGGGGATCAGCCCCAGCATTTT. Encoded protein: CASSQGRGDQPQHF.

This clone was observed a few times. The chain uses TRBV30 and TRBJ2-5; D is perhaps TRBD1 or TRBD2 (5 bases each). The germline V and J ends were trimmed by 2 bases and 6 bases, with 10 bases remaining between them. CDR1 GTSNPN and CDR2 SVGIG come from the germline V gene (reference sequence). This CDR3 region has 12 residues. DNA of the CDR3: TGTGCCTGGAGTCGGGGCCAGCAGACCCAGTACTTC. Translated: CAWSRGQQTQYF.

The chain links TRBV11-3 to TRBJ2-2; D is uncertain. The CDR3 length is 14 residues. Per germline, CDR1 SGHNT and CDR2 YENEEA. V lost 2 bases and J 1 base, leaving 5 bases between the germline ends. The CDR3 DNA reads TGTGCCAGCAGCTTATCGGGGAACACCGGGGAGCTGTTTTTT. Its protein is CASSLSGNTGELFF. Filled out from reference TRBV11-3 and TRBJ2-2, the complete variable domain reads EAGVVQSPRYKIIEKKQPVAFWCNPISGHNTLYWYLQNLGQGPELLIRYENEEAVDDSQLPKDRFSAERLKGVDSTLKIQPAELGDSAVYLCASSLSGNTGELFFGEGSRLTVL.

This clone has a handful of counts. V gene TRBV19 combines with J gene TRBJ2-2, with 10 bases identical to TRBD2. CDR1 is LNHDA and CDR2 is SQIVND in the germline V gene (reference sequence). The CDR3 runs 15 residues. The trim removed 3 bases at V and 5 bases at J, leaving 3 bases unmatched. CDR3 nucleotide sequence: TGTGCCAGTAGTATTAGAGCGGGGGGGACCGGGGAGCTGTTTTTT. Its protein is CASSIRAGGTGELFF.

CDR3 nucleotides: TGTGCCTGCGCTGGGGCCGATACGCAGTATTTT. It yields the protein CACAGADTQYF. This chain uses TRBV19 with TRBJ2-3; possible D gene TRBD1, 5 bases. The CDR3 sequence is 11 residues long. The V gene lost 11 bases and the J gene lost 6 bases, with 12 bases spanning the gap. CDR1 and CDR2 (germline): LNHDA, SQIVND (reference sequence).

This clone was detected once. The rearrangement uses TRBV6-8 and TRBJ2-5; D uncertain. The V and J ends lost 2 bases and 3 bases respectively, with 10 bases between them. Looked up from germline, CDR1 is MNHGY and CDR2 is SAAAGT. The CDR3 is 14 amino acids. The CDR3, as DNA: TGTGCCAGCAGTTACGAGGCAGCTGAAGAGACCCAGTACTTC. Encoded protein: CASSYEAAEETQYF.

The genes are TRBV6-8 and TRBJ1-1, with TRBD1 matching 8 bases. Germline V gene lookup returns CDR1 MNHGY and CDR2 SAAAGT. This CDR3 region has 14 residues. The ends lost 6 bases at V and 3 bases at J; junction bases unmatched: 6. CDR3 coding DNA: TGTGCCAGCAGCTCACAGGGGGGGGACACTGAAGCTTTCTTT. This translates into CASSSQGGDTEAFF.

This chain uses TRBV28 with TRBJ1-1; TRBD1 is a possible D gene (5 bases). CDR3 size: 15 residues. CDR1 is MDHEN, CDR2 SYDVKM, per germline. V was pared by 4 bases and J by 4 bases, with 16 bases between. Here the CDR3 reads CASSSIIPGPTEAFF. CDR3 nucleotide sequence: TGTGCCAGCAGTTCGATAATCCCGGGACCCACTGAAGCTTTCTTT.

The chain recombines TRBV29-1 with TRBJ2-7; D gene uncertain. V dropped 6 bases and J dropped 1 base, with 10 bases sitting between them. The CDR3 has 12 amino acids. The germline V gene has CDR1 SQVTM and CDR2 ANQGSEA. CDR3 nucleotides: TGCAGCGTAGATTCAGGATCCTACGAGCAGTACTTC. It specifies CSVDSGSYEQYF.

This clone is labeled as medium-sized. Written as DNA, the CDR3 is TGTGCCAGCAGCCAGACGAGCGAAAAACTGTTTTTT. The encoded protein is CASSQTSEKLFF. The V gene is TRBV6-8, the J gene TRBJ1-4; D ambiguous. The CDR3 has 12 amino acids. V lost 6 bases to trimming and J lost 8 bases, with 10 bases between them. Germline lookup yields CDR1 MNHGY and CDR2 SAAAGT.

The chain is built from TRBV19 and TRBJ2-6; TRBD1 is a possible D gene (6 bases). V was clipped by 10 bases and J by 2 bases, with 12 bases between them. The CDR3 has 14 residues. The germline V gene encodes CDR1 LNHDA and CDR2 SQIVND (reference sequence). The CDR3 DNA sequence: TGTGCCACTACTTCAGGGGCTGGGGCCAACGTCCTGACTTTC. Translation: CATTSGAGANVLTF.

This clone was counted once. V and J are TRBV6-8 and TRBJ2-7, with TRBD1 matching 9 bases. The CDR3 is 13 amino acids. With 10 bases clipped from V and 6 bases from J, the junction kept 10 bases outside the gene matches. CDR1 is MNHGY and CDR2 is SAAAGT in the germline V gene. CDR3 DNA: TGTGCCATCGGTGGGGGGACAGGGCTCGAGCAGTACTTC. This codes for CAIGGGTGLEQYF.

The V call is TRBV7-6, the J call TRBJ1-6; TRBD1 matches 7 bases. V shed 6 bases and J 6 bases; nucleotides not matched to a gene: 5. This CDR3 has 14 residues. CDR1 and CDR2 from the germline V gene are SGHVS and FNYEAQ. Here the CDR3 DNA reads TGTGCCAGCAGGGACAGGTTACTTAATTCACCCCTCCACTTT. Protein sequence: CASRDRLLNSPLHF.

The chain has TRBV6-8 and TRBJ2-7; TRBD1 aligns across 9 bases. Germline V gene data show CDR1 as MNHGY and CDR2 as SAAAGT. With 6 bases clipped from V and 4 bases from J, the junction kept 7 bases outside the gene matches. This CDR3 is 14 amino acids long. The CDR3 DNA reads as TGTGCCAGCAGGAGGACAGGGGAACGGTACGAGCAGTACTTC. Its protein product is CASRRTGERYEQYF.